The text below deals with one T cell receptor beta chain. The data were taken from a study of CD8+ T cells in alopecia areata. The length of the CDR3 is 12 residues. CDR1 MNHEY and CDR2 SVGAGI come from the germline V gene. The V and J ends lost 8 bases and 0 bases respectively, with 7 bases between them. Extraction and reverse transcription of RNA yielded cDNA as the sequencing template. TCRdb's copy holds only in-frame clones and misses some; the assay was immunoSEQ multiplex PCR. The repertoire includes about 190,000 clones, roughly three fifths of them detected once, and around 0.69% sits in the top ten. Treatment: oral pan-JAK inhibitor, 5-10 mg twice daily.

The receptor comes from a human donor with alopecia areata. This chain uses TRBV6-5 with TRBJ1-1, with D unresolved. The input for sequencing was CD4+ T cells sorted from blood, taken at week 4, from a patient treated with tofacitinib. CDR3 region: CASCRMNTEAFF. CDR3 in DNA: TGTGCCAGCTGCCGGATGAACACTGAAGCTTTCTTT.